The 8 T cell receptor beta chains below were found in one sample sequenced in a study of T-cell memory formation after mild COVID-19. One entry per CDR3 protein, called by TCRdb with MiXCR from the 5' RACE reads. The sample has under 650,000 distinct CDR3 sequences, about a sixth seen once. The sample consisted of PBMCs or a T cell subset sorted from them (not recorded which). Source of these receptors: an adult woman who had mild COVID-19 (a few samples of this study predate the infection). Cell type and time point are not known.

There are many counts of this clonotype. The V gene is TRBV6-4, the J gene TRBJ2-3; tentatively, D is TRBD1 (5 bases). There are 14 residues in the CDR3. Germline V gene sequence: CDR1 MRHNA, CDR2 SNTAGT. V gave up 0 bases and J gave up 7 bases, with 11 bases separating them. As DNA, the CDR3 is TGTGCCAGCAGTGACTCGAGACAGCCGAATACGCAGTATTTT. Its protein product is CASSDSRQPNTQYF.

This chain links TRBV24-1 with TRBJ2-1; D gene uncertain. Looked up from germline, CDR1 is KGHDR and CDR2 is SFDVKD. V lost 4 bases to trimming and J lost 6 bases, with 3 bases between them. This CDR3 contains 11 residues. In DNA form, the CDR3 reads TGTGCCACCAGTGACCCCAATGAGCAGTTCTTC. It specifies CATSDPNEQFF.

This clonotype was counted between two and nine times. V is TRBV30 and J is TRBJ1-2; 10 positions agree with TRBD1. The CDR3 is 15 residues long. V dropped 3 bases and J dropped 4; count of bases not matched to a gene: 8. CDR1 and CDR2 (germline): GTSNPN, SVGIG (reference sequence). The CDR3 region has the DNA TGTGCCTGGAGGCTTCGGGACAGGGGAAGCTATGGCTACACCTTC. This codes for CAWRLRDRGSYGYTF.

The chain joins TRBV28 to TRBJ1-5; D is perhaps TRBD1 (5 bases). The germline V gene encodes CDR1 MDHEN and CDR2 SYDVKM. The CDR3 is made up of 16 amino acids. With 5 bases removed from V and 7 bases from J, the gap between germline ends came to 21 bases. In DNA, the CDR3 is TGTGCCAGCAGTCCAGCCGCAAGACAGTATTGGCAGCCCCAGCATTTT. Protein: CASSPAARQYWQPQHF.

This clonotype was recorded a few times. The V gene is TRBV4-1, the J gene TRBJ2-7; D tentatively reads TRBD1 or TRBD2 (6 bases each). Germline-derived CDR1 and CDR2 are MGHRA and YSYEKL. V was pared by 5 bases and J by 6 bases, with 14 bases between. The CDR3 has 13 residues. CDR3 in amino acids: CASSGTGAGEQYF. In DNA, the CDR3 is TGCGCCAGCAGCGGGACGGGGGCTGGCGAGCAGTACTTC.

In this sample, this clonotype turned up a few times. The chain uses TRBV5-1 and TRBJ2-6, with D hard to call. CDR1 is SGHRS, CDR2 YFSETQ, per germline. The CDR3 consists of 16 residues. Between the trimmed V and J ends, which lost 1 base and 0 bases, there was a span of 8 bases. CDR3 DNA sequence: TGCGCCAGCAGCTTGTCCGTGGTCTCTGGGGCCAACGTCCTGACTTTC. Protein sequence: CASSLSVVSGANVLTF.

Only a few counts were recorded for this clonotype. The V call is TRBV18, the J call TRBJ2-1, with 12 positions matching TRBD2. The CDR3 totals 15 residues. The V segment lost 3 bases and the J segment 5 bases; nucleotides outside the gene matches: 2. Looked up from germline, CDR1 is KGHSH and CDR2 is LQKENI. The DNA of the CDR3 is TGTGCCAGCTCACCGACTAGCGGGAGCCACAATGAGCAGTTCTTC. It specifies CASSPTSGSHNEQFF.

The chain carries TRBV7-2 and TRBJ2-2; 11 bases map to TRBD2. With V trimmed by 5 bases and J by 1 base, 6 bases remained unmatched. Germline V lookup: CDR1 SGHTA, CDR2 FQGNSA. The CDR3 has 17 residues. CDR3 residues: CASSPVGLAGNTGELFF. DNA of the CDR3: TGTGCCAGCAGCCCAGTAGGACTAGCGGGGAACACCGGGGAGCTGTTTTTT.